This TCR beta chain was identified in a study of CD8+ T cells in alopecia areata. About the research overall: Patients in the study were on tofacitinib for 6 to 18 months, then off it for 6 months. General study results and limits: Expanded CD8+ clones among the top 100, as well as scalp clonality, were significantly decreased by tofacitinib.

Per germline, CDR1 SNHLY and CDR2 FYNNEI. This CDR3 has 13 amino acids. V lost 8 bases, J lost 1 base, and 11 bases lay in between. Turning to this clone: Its antigen is unknown.

Treatment specified: oral pan-JAK inhibitor, 5-10 mg twice daily. RNA was extracted and reverse transcribed into cDNA as the sequencing template. TCRdb's copy holds only in-frame clones and misses some; the assay was immunoSEQ multiplex PCR. Among under 110,000 clones listed, just under 60% were seen once. The source was CD8+ T cells sorted from blood, collected between weeks 55 and 65, from a patient treated with tofacitinib. This chain connects TRBV2 to TRBJ1-1; the D gene is possibly TRBD1 (5 bases). The TCR originated in a human donor with alopecia areata. Here the CDR3 DNA reads TGTGCCAGCCCAGGGTTTTCGAACACTGAAGCTTTCTTT. Its translation: CASPGFSNTEAFF.